Presented here are 22 T cell receptor beta chains from one specimen sequenced in a study of T cell responses to AZD1222 COVID-19 vaccine. Method: immunoSEQ multiplex PCR; TCRdb's copy keeps in-frame clones and lacks some. The sample lists under 130,000 clones, 90% to 95% occurring once. Specimen: peripheral blood, collected on day 0 of AZD1222 vaccination. Receptor source: an adult in good health.

The rearrangement uses TRBV29-1 and TRBJ1-3; D is unresolved. The CDR3 sequence is 15 residues long. Germline lookup yields CDR1 SQVTM and CDR2 ANQGSEA. Trimming took 5 bases from V and 0 from J, leaving 14 bases between them. The CDR3 bases are TGCAGCGTTTCCCCAGGCTGGAGCTCTGGAAACACCATATATTTT. Protein product: CSVSPGWSSGNTIYF. Combining the CDR3 with reference TRBV29-1 and TRBJ1-3 gives the whole variable domain SAVISQKPSRDICQRGTSLTIQCQVDSQVTMMFWYRQQPGQSLTLIATANQGSEATYESGFVIDKFPISRPNLTFSTLTVSNMSPEDSSIYLCSVSPGWSSGNTIYFGEGSWLTVV.

The V gene is TRBV19, the J gene TRBJ1-5; maybe TRBD1 (6 bases). There are 14 residues in the CDR3. Deletions cut 1 base from V and 5 bases from J, with 9 bases between. Germline V gene lookup returns CDR1 LNHDA and CDR2 SQIVND (reference sequence). The CDR3 nucleotides read TGTGCCAGTAGTATAGTGACAGGTTATCAGCCCCAGCATTTT. It yields the protein CASSIVTGYQPQHF.

V is TRBV12-3 or TRBV12-4 and J is TRBJ1-1; D possibly corresponds to TRBD1 (5 bases). The V and J ends lost 2 bases and 2 bases respectively, with 6 bases between them. This CDR3 has 13 residues. The CDR3 DNA is TGTGCCAGCAGTTTATGGGACAACACTGAAGCTTTCTTT. Protein: CASSLWDNTEAFF.

The chain recombines TRBV4-2 with TRBJ2-1; TRBD1 aligns across 7 bases. CDR1 LGHNA and CDR2 YNFKEQ come from the germline V gene. Trimming cost V 3 bases and J 6 bases; bases outside gene matches: 11. CDR3 length: 16 residues. The CDR3 region is CASSQDPTGFSNEQFF. DNA for the CDR3: TGTGCCAGCAGCCAGGACCCGACAGGGTTCAGCAATGAGCAGTTCTTC.

V usage is TRBV12-3 or TRBV12-4 and J usage is TRBJ1-5; D possibly corresponds to TRBD1 (6 bases). The CDR3 is made up of 13 amino acids. V was cut by 5 bases and J by 9 bases, with 14 bases left in between. CDR3 protein: CASSKGTPPPQHF. The DNA for the CDR3 is TGTGCCAGCAGTAAGGGGACACCCCCGCCCCAGCATTTT.

V is TRBV9 and J is TRBJ1-3; D remains ambiguous. Germline loops: CDR1 SGDLS, CDR2 YYNGEE. The CDR3 is made up of 14 amino acids. V lost 5 bases and J 1 base, leaving 10 bases between the germline ends. DNA of the CDR3: TGTGCCAGCAGGAAAGGAAGATCTGGAAACACCATATATTTT. It encodes CASRKGRSGNTIYF.

The chain joins TRBV9 to TRBJ2-5; D gene unclear. Germline CDR1 and CDR2: SGDLS and YYNGEE. CDR3 size: 15 residues. V dropped 0 bases and J dropped 1 base, with 10 bases sitting between them. In DNA form, the CDR3 reads TGTGCCAGCAGCGTAGAAGGGATGGGCCAAGAGACCCAGTACTTC. Translating it yields CASSVEGMGQETQYF.

In DNA, the CDR3 is TGTGCCAGCAGCTTGTACCCTAGCGGGAACACCTACAATGAGCAGTTCTTC. Translating it yields CASSLYPSGNTYNEQFF. The rearrangement joins TRBV7-3 to TRBJ2-1, with 9 bases that match TRBD2. The CDR3 runs to 17 residues. With 3 bases clipped from V and 2 bases from J, the junction kept 8 bases outside the gene matches. Germline loops: CDR1 SGHTA, CDR2 FQGTGA.

The chain is built from TRBV7-9 and TRBJ2-3; 11 bases line up with TRBD1. CDR1 and CDR2 from the germline V gene are SEHNR and FQNEAQ (reference sequence). The CDR3 runs 15 residues. With 7 bases clipped from V and 3 bases from J, the junction kept 6 bases outside the gene matches. The CDR3 sequence is CASTLRDRGTDTQYF. The CDR3 DNA reads TGTGCCAGCACCTTGAGGGACAGGGGGACAGATACGCAGTATTTT.

This clone appeared once. The V gene is TRBV7-8, the J gene TRBJ2-5, with TRBD1 as a possible D gene (6 bases). CDR3 length equals 14 residues. Trimming removed 2 bases at V and 4 bases at J, with 11 bases between. Germline V gene lookup returns CDR1 SGHVS and CDR2 FQNEAQ. The CDR3 nucleotides read TGTGCCAGCAGCTTAAGGGGGAGAGGAGAGACCCAGTACTTC. Encoded protein: CASSLRGRGETQYF. Together with reference TRBV7-8 and TRBJ2-5, the CDR3 gives the full variable domain: GAGVSQSPRYKVAKRGQDVALRCDPISGHVSLFWYQQALGQGPEFLTYFQNEAQLDKSGLPSDRFFAERPEGSVSTLKIQRTQQEDSAVYLCASSLRGRGETQYFGPGTRLLVL.

The V gene is TRBV19, the J gene TRBJ2-7; 7 bases map to TRBD2. Germline loops: CDR1 LNHDA, CDR2 SQIVND (reference sequence). V shed 3 bases, J shed 5 bases, and the junction held 10 bases outside the gene matches. The CDR3 spans 15 residues. CDR3 in DNA: TGTGCCAGTAGTATTGGTGCGGGAGTATTCCACGAGCAGTACTTC. It yields the protein CASSIGAGVFHEQYF.

This clone was observed a single time. V usage is TRBV7-2 and J usage is TRBJ2-7; the D is unclear. V was pared by 2 bases and J by 1 base, with 3 bases between. Germline CDR1 is SGHTA and CDR2 is FQGNSA. This CDR3 is built from 12 residues. DNA for the CDR3: TGTGCCAGCAGCTTAAGATCCTACGAGCAGTACTTC. It codes for CASSLRSYEQYF.

The chain joins TRBV7-7 to TRBJ2-1; 8 bases are a match to TRBD2. Unmatched junction bases numbered 1, after V lost 2 bases and J lost 10 bases. This CDR3 has 12 residues. CDR1 SSHAT and CDR2 FNYEAQ come from the germline V gene (reference sequence). The DNA of the CDR3 is TGTGCCAGCAGCTTACGCGGGGGGGAGCAGTTCTTC. It yields the protein CASSLRGGEQFF.

This sequence joins TRBV11-3 and TRBJ1-1; D unclear. The germline V and J ends were trimmed by 5 bases and 6 bases, with 13 bases remaining between them. This CDR3 has 13 amino acids. Germline V lookup: CDR1 SGHNT, CDR2 YENEEA. The CDR3 reads CASSPGGFAEAFF. The CDR3 DNA reads TGTGCCAGCAGCCCGGGAGGGTTCGCTGAAGCTTTCTTT.

This sequence joins TRBV18 and TRBJ1-2; 10 bases agree with TRBD1. The length of the CDR3 is 14 residues. Germline-derived CDR1 and CDR2 are KGHSH and LQKENI. The V and J ends lost 6 bases and 2 bases, in that order; junction bases with no gene match: 3. The CDR3 DNA reads as TGTGCCAGCTCCCCGGGACAGGGGAACTATGGCTACACCTTC. Encoded protein: CASSPGQGNYGYTF.

CDR3 residues: CASRDLNRGNEQFF. CDR3 DNA: TGTGCCAGCAGGGATCTTAACAGGGGCAATGAGCAGTTCTTC. The genes are TRBV6-5 and TRBJ2-1, with 7 bases aligning to TRBD1. CDR3 length: 14 amino acids. After removal of 6 bases from V and 6 bases from J, the junction contained 8 bases not matched to a gene. Germline lookup yields CDR1 MNHEY and CDR2 SVGAGI.

The chain recombines TRBV3-1 (or the pseudogene TRBV3-2) with TRBJ1-5, with D hard to call. This CDR3 has 14 residues. Germline lookup yields CDR1 LGHDT and CDR2 YNNKEL (reference sequence). The V end lost 0 bases, the J end lost 4 bases, and 7 bases lay between the germline ends. CDR3 in DNA: TGTGCCAGCAGCCAAGACGTGGGAAATCAGCCCCAGCATTTT. Translating it yields CASSQDVGNQPQHF.

V gene TRBV4-1 combines with J gene TRBJ2-2, with TRBD2 matching over 13 bases. Germline CDR1 reads MGHRA; CDR2 reads YSYEKL. The CDR3 is made up of 16 amino acids. J lost 4 bases, V lost 4 bases, and 3 bases had no gene match. The CDR3 nucleotides read TGCGCCAGCAGCCGAGGACTAGCGGGAGTCACCGGGGAGCTGTTTTTT. It is translated as CASSRGLAGVTGELFF.

The V call is TRBV4-2, the J call TRBJ1-4, with D maybe TRBD1 (6 bases). The CDR3 sequence is 17 residues long. The germline gives CDR1 LGHNA, CDR2 YNFKEQ. V lost 0 bases, J lost 7 bases, and 18 bases lay in between. The CDR3 DNA reads as TGTGCCAGCAGCCAAGAGACATGGGACAAGGGGGGTGAAAAACTGTTTTTT. Protein: CASSQETWDKGGEKLFF.

The chain joins TRBV19 to TRBJ1-5, with TRBD1 matching over 7 bases. The CDR3 spans 14 residues. The V segment lost 4 bases and the J segment 5 bases; nucleotides outside the gene matches: 5. Per the germline V gene, CDR1 is LNHDA and CDR2 is SQIVND (reference sequence). CDR3 DNA: TGTGCCAGTAGTACCCGGGACAGCTATCAGCCCCAGCATTTT. This gives the protein CASSTRDSYQPQHF.

This chain links TRBV6-5 with TRBJ2-7; D unresolved. CDR1 and CDR2 (germline): MNHEY, SVGAGI. With 6 bases removed from V and 3 bases from J, the gap between germline ends came to 9 bases. The CDR3 contains 12 residues. The DNA of the CDR3 is TGTGCCAGCAGCGCGCTAGGCTACGAGCAGTACTTC. The encoded protein is CASSALGYEQYF.

This chain joins TRBV2 and TRBJ2-3; the match to TRBD2 covers 7 bases. CDR1 SNHLY and CDR2 FYNNEI come from the germline V gene. V trimming: 6 bases; J trimming: 6 bases; junction bases outside the gene matches: 6. This CDR3 is built from 13 residues. The CDR3 loop reads CASRGEGSDTQYF. CDR3 DNA: TGTGCCAGCAGAGGGGAGGGCTCGGATACGCAGTATTTT.